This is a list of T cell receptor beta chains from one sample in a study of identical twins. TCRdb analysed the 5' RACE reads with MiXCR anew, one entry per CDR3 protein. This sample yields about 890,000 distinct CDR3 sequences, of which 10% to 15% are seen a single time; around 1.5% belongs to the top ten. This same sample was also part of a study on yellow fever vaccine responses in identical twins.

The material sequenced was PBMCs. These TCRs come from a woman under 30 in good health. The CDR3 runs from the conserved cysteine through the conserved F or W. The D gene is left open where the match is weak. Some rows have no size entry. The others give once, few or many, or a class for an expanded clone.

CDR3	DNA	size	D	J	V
CASSYSGAATNEKLFF	TGTGCCAGCAGTTACTCAGGAGCAGCAACTAATGAAAAACTGTTTTTT	many	NA	TRBJ1-4	TRBV6-5
CASSFEGGPGYTF	TGTGCCAGCAGCTTCGAGGGGGGCCCTGGCTACACCTTC	NA	NA	TRBJ1-2	TRBV9
CASRTQRGGQTGELFF	TGTGCCAGCAGAACACAGAGGGGGGGCCAAACCGGGGAGCTGTTTTTT	NA	NA	TRBJ2-2	TRBV28
CASSHHAGTAYNEQFF	TGTGCCAGCAGCCATCACGCGGGAACGGCCTACAATGAGCAGTTCTTC	NA	NA	TRBJ2-1	TRBV3-1
CATSAGTGLNYGYTF	TGTGCCACCAGCGCCGGGACAGGGCTTAACTATGGCTACACCTTC	few	TRBD1	TRBJ1-2	TRBV15
CSAPRTGTYEQYF	TGCAGTGCCCCCAGGACAGGGACCTACGAGCAGTACTTC	few	TRBD1	TRBJ2-7	TRBV20-1
CASSQEASSGGRDTQYF	TGTGCCAGCAGCCAAGAAGCATCTAGCGGGGGGAGGGATACGCAGTATTTT	few	TRBD2	TRBJ2-3	TRBV4-2
CASGMREGSSYEQYF	TGCGCCAGCGGAATGCGGGAGGGAAGCTCCTACGAGCAGTACTTC	NA	TRBD2	TRBJ2-7	TRBV4-1
CASSFVSGHTNTEAFF	TGTGCCAGCAGTTTCGTATCGGGACATACGAACACTGAAGCTTTCTTT	NA	NA	TRBJ1-1	TRBV7-9
CASKKDADQETQYF	TGCGCCAGCAAGAAAGATGCAGACCAAGAGACCCAGTACTTC	few	NA	TRBJ2-5	TRBV5-1
CSANRGDNTEAFF	TGCAGTGCTAACCGCGGGGACAACACTGAAGCTTTCTTT	many	NA	TRBJ1-1	TRBV20-1
CASSPEEGRTGELFF	TGTGCCAGCAGTCCTGAAGAGGGTAGGACCGGGGAGCTGTTTTTT	few	NA	TRBJ2-2	TRBV6-1
CASSGVYRLAGSYGQYF	TGTGCCAGCAGCGGAGTGTACCGACTAGCGGGCTCCTACGGGCAGTACTTC	few	TRBD2	TRBJ2-7	TRBV7-8
CASSIEGTSGADEQFF	TGTGCCAGTAGTATAGAGGGGACTAGCGGGGCGGATGAGCAGTTCTTC	NA	TRBD2	TRBJ2-1	TRBV19
CASSLRERPEAFF	TGCGCCAGCAGCTTGAGGGAGAGGCCTGAAGCTTTCTTT	NA	NA	TRBJ1-1	TRBV5-1
CSARDFSGGDTQYF	TGCAGTGCTAGAGATTTTAGTGGTGGAGATACGCAGTATTTT	few	NA	TRBJ2-3	TRBV20-1
CASSSQGGVHAGDF	TGTGCCAGCAGTTCCCAGGGGGGTGTCCACGCCGGGGACTTC	many	NA	TRBJ2-4	TRBV12-3/TRBV12-4
CASSTKGGYEQYF	TGCGCCAGCAGCACGAAAGGGGGCTACGAGCAGTACTTC	few	NA	TRBJ2-7	TRBV5-1
CASSGTTGGPNTGELFF	TGCGCCAGCAGCGGTACGACAGGGGGCCCGAACACCGGGGAGCTGTTTTTT	NA	TRBD1	TRBJ2-2	TRBV5-1
CASQPETGVITGELFF	TGCGCCAGCCAACCCGAGACAGGGGTTATCACCGGGGAGCTGTTTTTT	NA	TRBD1	TRBJ2-2	TRBV5-1
CATSRDDRPGELFF	TGTGCCACCAGCAGAGATGATCGTCCCGGGGAGCTGTTTTTT	NA	NA	TRBJ2-2	TRBV15
CAIRDGNTGELFF	TGTGCCATCAGGGACGGGAACACCGGGGAGCTGTTTTTT	NA	NA	TRBJ2-2	TRBV10-3
CAITDGGRSHEQFF	TGTGCCATCACGGACGGCGGGAGGTCCCATGAGCAGTTCTTC	many	TRBD2	TRBJ2-1	TRBV10-3
CSVEWGGSLIGELFF	TGCAGCGTTGAGTGGGGCGGGAGCCTGATCGGGGAGCTGTTTTTT	NA	TRBD2	TRBJ2-2	TRBV29-1
CASSYRGRPDNEQFF	TGTGCCAGCAGTTACAGGGGCAGGCCTGACAATGAGCAGTTCTTC	few	NA	TRBJ2-1	TRBV6-5
CASRHRGGAPNEKLFF	TGTGCCAGCAGACACAGGGGTGGTGCACCTAATGAAAAACTGTTTTTT	few	TRBD1	TRBJ1-4	TRBV2
CATSSGNQETQYF	TGTGCCACCAGTTCGGGTAACCAAGAGACCCAGTACTTC	few	NA	TRBJ2-5	TRBV15
CASSPLVGANYEQYF	TGTGCCAGCTCACCGCTTGTGGGGGCGAACTACGAGCAGTACTTC	few	NA	TRBJ2-7	TRBV18
CASSPDRVGTDTQYF	TGTGCCAGCAGCCCAGACAGGGTGGGCACAGATACGCAGTATTTT	NA	TRBD1	TRBJ2-3	TRBV3-1
CASSKEVADTQYF	TGCGCCAGCAGTAAAGAAGTGGCAGATACGCAGTATTTT	few	NA	TRBJ2-3	TRBV10-1
CSVGQGGYMNTEAFF	TGCAGCGTTGGACAGGGGGGTTACATGAACACTGAAGCTTTCTTT	few	TRBD1	TRBJ1-1	TRBV29-1
CASSHYGSQTDTQYF	TGTGCCAGCAGCCACTACGGGAGTCAGACAGATACGCAGTATTTT	NA	NA	TRBJ2-3	TRBV3-1
CSVEDPNRGTEQFF	TGCAGCGTTGAAGATCCCAACAGGGGGACTGAGCAGTTCTTC	NA	TRBD1	TRBJ2-1	TRBV29-1